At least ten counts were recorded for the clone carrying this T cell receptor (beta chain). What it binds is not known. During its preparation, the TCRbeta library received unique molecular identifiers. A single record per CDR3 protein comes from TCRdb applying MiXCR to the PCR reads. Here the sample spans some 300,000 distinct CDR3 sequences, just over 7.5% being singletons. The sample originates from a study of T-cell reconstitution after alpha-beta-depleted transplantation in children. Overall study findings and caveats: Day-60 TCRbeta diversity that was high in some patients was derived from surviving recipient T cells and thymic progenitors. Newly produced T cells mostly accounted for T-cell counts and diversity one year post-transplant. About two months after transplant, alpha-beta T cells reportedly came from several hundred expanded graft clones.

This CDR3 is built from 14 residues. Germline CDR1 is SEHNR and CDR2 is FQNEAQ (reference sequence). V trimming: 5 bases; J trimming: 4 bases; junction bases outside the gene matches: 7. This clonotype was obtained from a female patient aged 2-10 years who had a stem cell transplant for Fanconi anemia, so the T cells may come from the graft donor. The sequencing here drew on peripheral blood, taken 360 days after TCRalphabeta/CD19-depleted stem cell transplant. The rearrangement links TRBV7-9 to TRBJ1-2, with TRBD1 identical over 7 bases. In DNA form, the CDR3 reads TGTGCCAGCAGCCCCGGGACAGAACTCTATGGCTACACCTTC. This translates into CASSPGTELYGYTF.